This entry features one T cell receptor beta chain sequence. The source of the sample is a study of cytomegalovirus exposure and HLA in healthy donors. 60 Vbeta and 13 Jbeta primers were used in PCR. Data came from immunoSEQ multiplex PCR; TCRdb stores just in-frame clones and leaves some out. This table lists 150,000 to 200,000 clones. This CDR3 spans 18 amino acids. Trimming removed 2 bases from V and 3 bases from J; junction bases left unmatched: 11. The V gene's germline CDR1 is GTSNPN and CDR2 SVGIG (reference sequence). Sequenced material: PBMCs. The rearrangement links TRBV30 to TRBJ2-7; 15 positions agree with TRBD2. This TCR came from a woman aged 55-69 years in good health and CMV-seronegative. The CDR3 DNA sequence: TGTGCCTGGAGTAGGGGACTAGCGGGAGGTGACAGGCTCTACGAGCAGTACTTC. Its translation is CAWSRGLAGGDRLYEQYF.